The present entry profiles one T cell receptor beta chain with its context. Coverage ceases 3 residues before the CDR3 finishes, and the germline J gene fills in the end. Germline trimming cut 2 bases from V and 4 bases from J; bases unmatched to any gene: 6. In germline, CDR1 is MRHNA, CDR2 SNTAGT. The CDR3 is 16 residues long. This sample was taken from a study of T cells in women clearing cervical HPV infection. About the research overall: Controls were women whose single incident HPV16 infection cleared within 12 months without precancer or cancer.

Sequencing used immunoSEQ multiplex PCR; TCRdb keeps in-frame clones, though not all of them. With 40,000 or so clones in the sample, the ten largest clones hold around 5.8%. The receptor's source is a woman between 18 and 75 years old with a cervical HPV16 infection that either progressed to CIN3+ or cleared (not recorded which). The chain joins TRBV6-4 to TRBJ2-1; 9 nucleotides match TRBD2. Material: blood buffy coat. This chain's CDR3 is CASSDRLAGSYNEQFF. The covered CDR3 bases are TGTGCCAGCAGTGACAGGCTAGCGGGATCATACAATGAG.